A selection of T cell receptor beta chains follows, all from one sample in a study of siplizumab effects on memory and regulatory T cells. The data were produced by immunoSEQ multiplex PCR, yet TCRdb's version contains in-frame clones alone and is incomplete. The sample shows around 87,000 clones, around 90% of them seen only once. Sequencing was done on a sample of CD4+ T cells sorted from blood. These receptors were obtained from a human donor in good health. The CDR3 runs from the conserved cysteine through the conserved F or W. Each record gives: V gene, D gene, J gene, clone size, CDR3 DNA, CDR3 protein. D genes are given only for firm matches. Only part of the rows carry a size: once, few, many, or a class if the clone is expanded.

TRBV7-2	TRBD1	TRBJ2-5	.	TGTGCCAGCAGCTTAGGCGGGGGACAGGGGATAAAGACCCAGTACTTC	CASSLGGGQGIKTQYF
TRBV30	.	TRBJ1-3	.	TGTGCCTGGAGTGGTACAGGAAACACCATATATTTT	CAWSGTGNTIYF
TRBV4-1	TRBD2	TRBJ2-1	.	TGCGCCAGCAGTCCAAGACTAGCGGGAGGACGGGTTCATGAGCAGTTCTTC	CASSPRLAGGRVHEQFF
TRBV4-1	.	TRBJ1-2	.	TGCGCCAGCAGCCAAGATGAACAGAGGCAATACTATGGCTACACCTTC	CASSQDEQRQYYGYTF
TRBV19	TRBD1	TRBJ1-1	.	TGTGCCACCCGGTGGAGGGGGCAGGGTGAAGCTTTCTTT	CATRWRGQGEAFF
TRBV19	.	TRBJ2-2	.	TGTGCCAGTAGTAGCGGGACTTACACCGGGGAGCTGTTTTTT	CASSSGTYTGELFF
TRBV5-8	.	TRBJ2-1	.	TGTGCCAGCAGCTTGTTAGGGGGGTTCCCTGAGCAGTTCTTC	CASSLLGGFPEQFF
TRBV7-2	TRBD2	TRBJ2-7	.	TGTGCCAGCAGCTCTAAGCGGGGAGGGGCCTACGAGCAGTACTTC	CASSSKRGGAYEQYF
TRBV9	.	TRBJ1-1	.	TGTGCCAGCAGCGTAGGGCAGCGGGCTGTGAACACTGAAGCTTTCTTT	CASSVGQRAVNTEAFF
TRBV5-1	.	TRBJ2-7	.	TGCGCCAGCAGCAACGGGACATCTTACGAGCAGTACTTC	CASSNGTSYEQYF
TRBV19	.	TRBJ1-1	.	TGTGCCAGTAGTAAGGGACTGACCGCTGAAGCTTTCTTT	CASSKGLTAEAFF
TRBV19	.	TRBJ2-2	once	TGTGCCAGTAGTATGGGACCCCTTATCTCGAACACCGGGGAGCTGTTTTTT	CASSMGPLISNTGELFF
TRBV5-5	.	TRBJ2-5	.	TGTGCCAGCAGCTTGGGCAGTCTACAAGAGACCCAGTACTTC	CASSLGSLQETQYF
TRBV9	TRBD2	TRBJ2-1	.	TGTGCCAGCAGCCCCGCCGGGGGGGGTTACAATGAGCAGTTCTTC	CASSPAGGGYNEQFF
TRBV30	TRBD2	TRBJ2-1	.	TGTGCCTGGAGTCCACCGGGACTAGCATCTATCAATGAGCAGTTCTTC	CAWSPPGLASINEQFF
TRBV5-1	.	TRBJ2-5	.	TGCGCCAGCACCGTCGCGGGCGAGACCCAGTACTTC	CASTVAGETQYF
TRBV7-9	.	TRBJ2-7	.	TGTGCCAGCAGCTTATCATCCAGGTTCGACGAGCAGTACTTC	CASSLSSRFDEQYF
TRBV5-1	TRBD2	TRBJ2-4	.	TGCGCCAGCAGCTCGGATAGCGGGAGGGGGCTCAAAAACATTCAGTACTTC	CASSSDSGRGLKNIQYF
TRBV29-1	.	TRBJ2-7	.	TGCAGCGTTGAAGATCCTCGGCAGGGAGGAACCTACGAGCAGTACTTC	CSVEDPRQGGTYEQYF
TRBV19	TRBD1	TRBJ1-5	.	TGTGCCAGTAGTATAATGCGGGACAGGGACAATCAGCCCCAGCATTTT	CASSIMRDRDNQPQHF
TRBV9	TRBD2	TRBJ2-1	.	TGTGCCAGCAGCGTGGGACTAGCGGTTTACAATGAGCAGTTCTTC	CASSVGLAVYNEQFF
TRBV7-8	TRBD1	TRBJ2-7	.	TGTGCCAGCAGCGGACAGGCCCCGAGCTCCTACGAGCAGTACTTC	CASSGQAPSSYEQYF
TRBV14	TRBD1	TRBJ1-2	.	TGTGCCAGCAGCCAAGCAGGGGGCCGAGGCTATGGCTACACCTTC	CASSQAGGRGYGYTF
TRBV18	.	TRBJ1-2	.	TGTGCCAGCTCACCAAGCGGTATCACCAACTATGGCTACACCTTC	CASSPSGITNYGYTF
TRBV5-4	.	TRBJ2-1	.	TGTGCCAGCAGCTTGTCAGCCGCCTACAATGAGCAGTTCTTC	CASSLSAAYNEQFF
TRBV5-1	TRBD1	TRBJ1-3	.	TGCGCCAGCACAACCGACAGGGACTCTGGAAACACCATATATTTT	CASTTDRDSGNTIYF
TRBV7-9	TRBD2	TRBJ2-3	once	TGTGCCAGCAGCGGGACTAGCGGGACCACAGATACGCAGTATTTT	CASSGTSGTTDTQYF
TRBV6-5	TRBD1	TRBJ1-2	.	TGTGCCAGCAGCAGAACAGGGGACGGCGGCTACACCTTC	CASSRTGDGGYTF
TRBV2	TRBD1	TRBJ1-2	.	TGTGCCAGCCGGCGAGAGAGGACAGGGGACGGCTACACCTTC	CASRRERTGDGYTF
TRBV9	.	TRBJ2-1	.	TGTGCCAGCAGCGTATCCCCCCCTAGTGAGCAGTTCTTC	CASSVSPPSEQFF
TRBV19	.	TRBJ1-3	.	TGTGCCAGTAGTTTCGCTCACTCTGGAAACACCATATATTTT	CASSFAHSGNTIYF
TRBV18	.	TRBJ1-3	.	TGTGCCAGCTCACGAACCGGGACCCTCCAGCACTCTGGAAACACCATATATTTT	CASSRTGTLQHSGNTIYF
TRBV10-1	TRBD2	TRBJ2-3	.	TGCGCCAGCAGTGAGGGACTAGCGGGTCAAGATACGCAGTATTTT	CASSEGLAGQDTQYF
TRBV9	.	TRBJ2-4	.	TGTGCCAGCAGCGTAGATGGACACCGAATCCAGTACTTC	CASSVDGHRIQYF
TRBV19	TRBD1	TRBJ1-5	once	TGTGCCAGTTCGACACAGGGGATCGGCAATCAGCCCCAGCATTTT	CASSTQGIGNQPQHF
TRBV18	.	TRBJ2-2	.	TGTGCCAGCTCACCACCGAGCCACAATCGGGACACCGGGGAGCTGTTTTTT	CASSPPSHNRDTGELFF
TRBV5-1	.	TRBJ2-1	.	TGCGCCAGCAGCTTCCTCTCCTACAATGAGCAGTTCTTC	CASSFLSYNEQFF
TRBV30	TRBD1	TRBJ1-4	.	TGTGCCTGGAGTGCCCCCCCCGGGACAGAGAATGAAAAACTGTTTTTT	CAWSAPPGTENEKLFF
TRBV5-4	.	TRBJ2-2	.	TGTGCCAGCAGCTTGGGGATCGGGGAGCTGTTTTTT	CASSLGIGELFF
TRBV7-8	TRBD2	TRBJ2-7	.	TGTGCCAGCAGCTTAGCCTTTAGCGGGAGCAACGAGCAGTACTTC	CASSLAFSGSNEQYF
TRBV7-8	.	TRBJ1-5	.	TGTGCCAGCAGCTTAGGGGGGGTGCATCAGCCCCAGCATTTT	CASSLGGVHQPQHF
TRBV19	TRBD2	TRBJ2-7	.	TGTGCCAGTAGTATAGATCGAAGTAGCGGGAGGGCAAGATCCTACGAGCAGTACTTC	CASSIDRSSGRARSYEQYF
TRBV12-2	.	TRBJ2-1	medium-sized	TGTGCAAGTCGCTTAGCGAGGACGGTTTACAATGAGCAGTTCTTC	CASRLARTVYNEQFF
TRBV7-3	.	TRBJ2-2	.	TGTGCCAGCAGCACAGAGGAGCGGGTGAACACCGGGGAGCTGTTTTTT	CASSTEERVNTGELFF
TRBV7-9	TRBD2	TRBJ2-2	.	TGTGCCAGCAGCTCCGGGGGGGCCGGGGAGCTGTTTTTT	CASSSGGAGELFF
TRBV7-8	.	TRBJ1-1	.	TGTGCCAGCAGCCAGAGGACCGGAACCACTGAAGCTTTCTTT	CASSQRTGTTEAFF
TRBV30	.	TRBJ1-5	.	TGTGCCTGGAGGGGCAGACAGGAGCAGCCCCAGCATTTT	CAWRGRQEQPQHF
TRBV19	TRBD1	TRBJ1-2	.	TGTGCCAGTAGTACAAACAGGGGGCAGGTCTCTCCTGGCTACACCTTC	CASSTNRGQVSPGYTF
TRBV18	.	TRBJ2-7	once	TGTGCCAGCTCACGCCAGACTAGGGGCCCCCACGAGCAGTACTTC	CASSRQTRGPHEQYF
TRBV7-3	.	TRBJ2-1	.	TGTGCCAGCACCCAAGGGCAGCCCGGGCATGAGCAGTTCTTC	CASTQGQPGHEQFF
TRBV10-3	.	TRBJ2-3	.	TGTGCCATCAGTGGGGTCAGGACAGATACGCAGTATTTT	CAISGVRTDTQYF
TRBV11-2	TRBD2	TRBJ2-5	.	TGTGCCAGCAGCTCAACCACAGCGGGAGAGGAGACCCAGTACTTC	CASSSTTAGEETQYF
TRBV4-1	TRBD2	TRBJ2-1	.	TGCGCCAGCAGCCAAGCCCCAACTAGCGGGAGTTACAATGAGCAGTTCTTC	CASSQAPTSGSYNEQFF
TRBV6-1	.	TRBJ1-5	.	TGTGCCAGCAGGGACCCGGGGCAGGTCAATCAGCCCCAGCATTTT	CASRDPGQVNQPQHF
TRBV30	.	TRBJ1-2	.	TGTGCCTGGGACGCGGCAGGGGTGGGGTATGGCTACACCTTC	CAWDAAGVGYGYTF
TRBV7-8	.	TRBJ2-7	.	TGTGCCAGCAGCTTAGGCAGGGTACTCCACGAGCAGTACTTC	CASSLGRVLHEQYF